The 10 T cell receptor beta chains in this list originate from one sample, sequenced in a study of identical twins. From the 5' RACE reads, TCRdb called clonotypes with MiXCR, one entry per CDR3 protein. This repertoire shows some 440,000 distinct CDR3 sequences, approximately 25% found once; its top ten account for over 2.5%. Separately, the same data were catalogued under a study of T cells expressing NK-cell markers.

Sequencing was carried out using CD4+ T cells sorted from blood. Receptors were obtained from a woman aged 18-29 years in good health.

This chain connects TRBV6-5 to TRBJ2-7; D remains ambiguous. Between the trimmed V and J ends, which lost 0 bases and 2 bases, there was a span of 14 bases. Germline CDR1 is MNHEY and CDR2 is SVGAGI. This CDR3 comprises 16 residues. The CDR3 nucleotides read TGTGCCAGCAGTTACTCAAAGACGGTCCGGGCCTACGAGCAGTACTTC. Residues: CASSYSKTVRAYEQYF.

The CDR3 sequence is CASSQVQSGSYVETQYF. The CDR3 DNA is TGTGCCAGCAGCCAGGTACAGAGCGGGAGTTATGTAGAGACCCAGTACTTC. V gene TRBV4-2 combines with J gene TRBJ2-5; 8 nucleotides agree with TRBD2. CDR1 is LGHNA and CDR2 is YNFKEQ in the germline V gene. The CDR3 contains 17 residues. Trimming cost V 3 bases and J 4 bases; bases outside gene matches: 13.

CDR3 region: CASSLAGVRGGELFF. In DNA, the CDR3 is TGTGCCAGCAGTCTAGCGGGAGTGAGGGGTGGGGAGCTGTTTTTT. The chain combines TRBV11-2 with TRBJ2-2; TRBD2 agrees at 10 bases. V shed 6 bases, J shed 8 bases, and the junction held 9 bases outside the gene matches. This CDR3 region has 15 residues. The V gene's germline CDR1 is SGHAT and CDR2 FQNNGV.

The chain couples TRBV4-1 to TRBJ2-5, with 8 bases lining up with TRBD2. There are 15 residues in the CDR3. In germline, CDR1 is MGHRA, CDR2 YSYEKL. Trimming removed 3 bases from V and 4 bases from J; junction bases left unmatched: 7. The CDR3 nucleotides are TGCGCCAGCAGCCACCCGGGACTAGAGGGAGAGACCCAGTACTTC. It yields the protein CASSHPGLEGETQYF.

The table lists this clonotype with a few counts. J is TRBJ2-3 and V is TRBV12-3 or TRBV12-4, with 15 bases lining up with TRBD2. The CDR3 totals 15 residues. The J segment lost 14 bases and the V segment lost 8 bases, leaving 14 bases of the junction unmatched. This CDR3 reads CASQKTGTSGGTRYF. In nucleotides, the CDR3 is TGTGCCAGCCAAAAAACCGGGACTAGCGGGGGGACAAGGTATTTT.

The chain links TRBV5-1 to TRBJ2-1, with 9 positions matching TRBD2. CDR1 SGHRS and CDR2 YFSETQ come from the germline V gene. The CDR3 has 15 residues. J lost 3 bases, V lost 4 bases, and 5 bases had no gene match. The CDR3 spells CASSPASGNYNEQFF. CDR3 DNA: TGCGCCAGCAGCCCCGCTAGCGGGAACTACAATGAGCAGTTCTTC.

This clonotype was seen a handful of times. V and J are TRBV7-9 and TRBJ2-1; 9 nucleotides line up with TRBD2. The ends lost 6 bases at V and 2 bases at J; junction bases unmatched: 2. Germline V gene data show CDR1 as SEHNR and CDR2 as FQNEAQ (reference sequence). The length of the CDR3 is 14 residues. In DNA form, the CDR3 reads TGTGCCAGCAGTCCTAGCGGGGCCTACAATGAGCAGTTCTTC. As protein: CASSPSGAYNEQFF.

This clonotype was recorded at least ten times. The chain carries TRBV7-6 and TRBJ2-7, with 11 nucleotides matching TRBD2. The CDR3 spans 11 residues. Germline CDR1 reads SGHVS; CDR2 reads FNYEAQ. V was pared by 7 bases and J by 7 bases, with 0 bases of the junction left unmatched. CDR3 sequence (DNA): TGTGCCAGCACTAGCGGGGGGGAGCAGTACTTC. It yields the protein CASTSGGEQYF.

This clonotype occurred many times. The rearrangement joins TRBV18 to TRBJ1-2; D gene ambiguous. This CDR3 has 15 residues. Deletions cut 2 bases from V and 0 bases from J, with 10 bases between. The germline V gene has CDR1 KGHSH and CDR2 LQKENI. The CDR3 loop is CASSPSSTPNYGYTF. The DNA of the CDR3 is TGTGCCAGCTCACCATCCAGTACACCTAACTATGGCTACACCTTC.

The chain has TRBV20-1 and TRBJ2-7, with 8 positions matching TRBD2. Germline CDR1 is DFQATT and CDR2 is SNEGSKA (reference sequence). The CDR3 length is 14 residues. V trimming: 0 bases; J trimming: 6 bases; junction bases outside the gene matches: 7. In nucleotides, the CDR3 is TGCAGTGCTAGAGAGGGTAGCGGGATATCCGAGCAGTACTTC. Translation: CSAREGSGISEQYF.